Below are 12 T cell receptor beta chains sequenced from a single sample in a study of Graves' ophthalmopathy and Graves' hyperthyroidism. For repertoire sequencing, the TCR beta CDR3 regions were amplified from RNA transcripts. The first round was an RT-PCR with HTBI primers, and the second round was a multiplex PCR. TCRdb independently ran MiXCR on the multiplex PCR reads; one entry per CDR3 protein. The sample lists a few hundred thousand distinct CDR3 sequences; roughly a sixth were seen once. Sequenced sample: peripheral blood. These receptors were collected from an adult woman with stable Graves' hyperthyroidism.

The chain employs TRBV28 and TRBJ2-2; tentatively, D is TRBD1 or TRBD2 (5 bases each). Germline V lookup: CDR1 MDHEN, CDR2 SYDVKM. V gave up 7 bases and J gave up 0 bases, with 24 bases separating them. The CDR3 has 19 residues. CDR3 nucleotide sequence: TGTGCCAGCACTGGAGGCCAGGGTCGTCCGGGGTCGAACACCGGGGAGCTGTTTTTT. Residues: CASTGGQGRPGSNTGELFF.

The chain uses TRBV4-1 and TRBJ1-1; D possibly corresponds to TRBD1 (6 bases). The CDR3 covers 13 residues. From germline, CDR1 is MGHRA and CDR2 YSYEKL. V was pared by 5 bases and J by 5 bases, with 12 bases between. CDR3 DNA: TGCGCCAGCAGCAGGGGGGCGAGTACTGAAGCTTTCTTT. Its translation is CASSRGASTEAFF.

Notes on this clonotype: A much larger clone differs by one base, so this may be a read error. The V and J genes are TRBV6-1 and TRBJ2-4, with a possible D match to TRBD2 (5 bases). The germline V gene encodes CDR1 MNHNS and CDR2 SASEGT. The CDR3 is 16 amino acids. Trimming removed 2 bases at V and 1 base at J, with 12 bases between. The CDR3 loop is CASSEQRGWAKNIQYF. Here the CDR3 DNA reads TGTGCCAGCAGTGAACAGCGCGGGTGGGCCAAAAACATTCAGTACTTC.

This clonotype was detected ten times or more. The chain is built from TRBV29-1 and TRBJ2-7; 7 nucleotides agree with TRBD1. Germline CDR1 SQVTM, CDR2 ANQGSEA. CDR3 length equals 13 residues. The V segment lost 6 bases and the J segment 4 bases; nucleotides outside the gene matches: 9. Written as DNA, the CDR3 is TGCAGCGTGGCCGACAGGGCGAAGTACGAGCAGTACTTC. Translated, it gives CSVADRAKYEQYF.

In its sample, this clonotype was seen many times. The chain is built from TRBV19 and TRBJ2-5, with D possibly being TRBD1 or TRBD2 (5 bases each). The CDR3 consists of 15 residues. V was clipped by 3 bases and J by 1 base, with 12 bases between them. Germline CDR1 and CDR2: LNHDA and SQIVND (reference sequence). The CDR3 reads CASSIGGGLQETQYF. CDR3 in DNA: TGTGCCAGTAGTATTGGGGGTGGACTCCAAGAGACCCAGTACTTC.

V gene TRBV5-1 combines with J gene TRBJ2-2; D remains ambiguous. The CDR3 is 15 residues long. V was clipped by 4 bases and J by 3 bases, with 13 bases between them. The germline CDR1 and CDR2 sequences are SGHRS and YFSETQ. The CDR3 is CASSPFSLDTGELFF. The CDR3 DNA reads TGCGCCAGCAGCCCCTTCTCCTTGGACACCGGGGAGCTGTTTTTT.

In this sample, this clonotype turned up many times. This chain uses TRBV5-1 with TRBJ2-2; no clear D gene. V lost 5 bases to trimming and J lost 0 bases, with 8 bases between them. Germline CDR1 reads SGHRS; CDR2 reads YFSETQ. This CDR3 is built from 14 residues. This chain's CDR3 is CASRMGTNTGELFF. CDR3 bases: TGCGCCAGCAGAATGGGGACGAACACCGGGGAGCTGTTTTTT.

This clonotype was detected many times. The CDR3 here is CATRPSRAVVQETQYF. The CDR3 nucleotides are TGTGCCACCAGGCCAAGTCGAGCAGTTGTTCAAGAGACCCAGTACTTC. V usage is TRBV15 and J usage is TRBJ2-5; D unresolved. Trimming took 6 bases from V and 2 from J, leaving 19 bases between them. The CDR3 spans 16 residues. Germline loops: CDR1 LNHNV, CDR2 YYDKDF (reference sequence).

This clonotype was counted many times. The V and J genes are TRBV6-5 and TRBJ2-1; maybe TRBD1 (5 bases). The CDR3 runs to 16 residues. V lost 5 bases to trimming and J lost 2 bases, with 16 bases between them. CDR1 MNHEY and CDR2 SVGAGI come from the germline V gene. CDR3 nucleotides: TGTGCCAGCAGTCGATTCGGACACGGAGCCTACAATGAGCAGTTCTTC. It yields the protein CASSRFGHGAYNEQFF.

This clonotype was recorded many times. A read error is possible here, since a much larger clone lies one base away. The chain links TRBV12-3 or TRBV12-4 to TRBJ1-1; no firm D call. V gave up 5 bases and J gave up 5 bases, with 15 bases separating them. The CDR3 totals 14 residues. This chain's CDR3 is CASSRGPVLTEAFF. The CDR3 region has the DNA TGTGCCAGCAGTCGTGGACCTGTTCTAACTGAAGCTTTCTTT.

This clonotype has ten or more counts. CDR3 bases: TGTGCCAGCAGACCCTGGACGGACAAAAATCAGCCCCAGCATTTT. As protein: CASRPWTDKNQPQHF. The chain joins TRBV6-1 to TRBJ1-5, with D possibly being TRBD1 (5 bases). Germline-derived CDR1 and CDR2 are MNHNS and SASEGT. V lost 6 bases, J lost 4 bases, and 16 bases lay in between. This CDR3 has 15 residues.

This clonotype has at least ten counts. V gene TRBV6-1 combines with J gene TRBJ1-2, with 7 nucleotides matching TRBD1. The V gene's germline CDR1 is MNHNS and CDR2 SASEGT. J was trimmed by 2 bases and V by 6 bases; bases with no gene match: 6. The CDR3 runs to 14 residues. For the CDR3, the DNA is TGTGCCAGCAGGGACGGGGGACAGAACTATGGCTACACCTTC. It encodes CASRDGGQNYGYTF.